A single T cell receptor beta chain is shown here with its context. Its cognate antigen is unknown. The data were obtained in a study of T-cell memory formation after mild COVID-19. The study's findings and limits: The study found contracting CD4+ clones mainly in CM and EM and contracting CD8+ clones in EMRA. Later expanders leaned toward CD4+, whereas clones contracting from day 15 to 85 were balanced CD4/CD8. Pre-infection memory carried some responding clones, suggesting that cross-reactive memory joined.

TCRdb recomputed calls from the 5' RACE reads with MiXCR, one row per CDR3 protein. The profile shows 150,000 or so distinct CDR3 sequences, approximately 15% of them singletons. This CDR3 has 14 residues. The germline gives CDR1 SGHRS, CDR2 YFSETQ. V was shortened by 0 bases and J by 6 bases, with 10 bases between the two germline ends. The rearrangement joins TRBV5-1 to TRBJ2-1; D gene unclear. Sequencing was performed on PBMCs or a T cell subset sorted from them (not recorded which). The clonotype comes from an adult woman who had mild COVID-19 (a few samples of this study predate the infection). Cell type and time point are not known. The chain's CDR3 is CASSLVTVTNEQFF. For the CDR3, the DNA is TGCGCCAGCAGCTTGGTAACAGTCACCAATGAGCAGTTCTTC.